This T cell receptor (beta chain) was captured in a study of metastatic and nonmetastatic thyroid tumors. Study-level information: Patients with malignant and benign thyroid disease provided blood and tumor or nodule tissue, whose repertoires were compared.

Worth noting for this clone: One junction end disagrees with the germline gene, perhaps due to a read error.

TCRdb called clones again from the PCR reads with MiXCR. The data show about 41,000 clones, 20% to 30% seen once. This CDR3 has 13 residues. Looked up from germline, CDR1 is MNHNS and CDR2 is SASEGT. Each patient came to thyroid surgery without any prior treatment (of any kind). The sequence derives from a female donor with papillary thyroid cancer or a benign thyroid nodule (not recorded which). Some clones in this sample may be carry-over from other donors' samples. The sample taken for sequencing was tumor tissue. The chain employs TRBV6-1 and TRBJ1-2; D is possibly TRBD1 (5 bases). The CDR3 bases are TGTGCCAGCAGTCCGCCGGGACCCTTAAACATCTTCTTC. Translation: CASSPPGPLNIFF.